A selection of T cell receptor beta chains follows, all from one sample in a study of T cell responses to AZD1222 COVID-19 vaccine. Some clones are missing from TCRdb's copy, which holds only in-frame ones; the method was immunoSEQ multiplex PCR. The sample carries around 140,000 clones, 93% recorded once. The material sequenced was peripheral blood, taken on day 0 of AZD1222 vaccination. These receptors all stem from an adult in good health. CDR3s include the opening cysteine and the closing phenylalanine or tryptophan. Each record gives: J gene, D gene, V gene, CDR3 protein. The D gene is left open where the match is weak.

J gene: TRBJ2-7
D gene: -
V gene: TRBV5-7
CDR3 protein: CASSLDTGNEQYF

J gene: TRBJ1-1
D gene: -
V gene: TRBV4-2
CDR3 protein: CASSQEDRTEAFF

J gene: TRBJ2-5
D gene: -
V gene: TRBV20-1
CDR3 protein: CSASIVLVEETQYF

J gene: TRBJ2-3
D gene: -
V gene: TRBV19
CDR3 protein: CASYDWATDTQYF

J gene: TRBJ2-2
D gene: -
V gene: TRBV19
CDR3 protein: CASSIGGNTGELFF

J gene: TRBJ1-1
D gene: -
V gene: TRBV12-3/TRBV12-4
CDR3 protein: CASRTTVNTEAFF

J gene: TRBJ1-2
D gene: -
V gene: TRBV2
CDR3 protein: CASRRGSLEGYTF

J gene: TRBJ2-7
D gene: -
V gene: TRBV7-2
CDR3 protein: CASSSRGTASTYEQYF

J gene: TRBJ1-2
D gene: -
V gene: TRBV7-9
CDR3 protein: CASSPENYGYTF

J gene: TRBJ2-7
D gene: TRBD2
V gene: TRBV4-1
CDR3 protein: CASSHSPGLAGGAISYEQYF

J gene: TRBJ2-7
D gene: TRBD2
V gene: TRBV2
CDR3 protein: CASSTSGSHYEQYF

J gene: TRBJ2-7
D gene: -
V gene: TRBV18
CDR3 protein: CASSQGRGGNNYEQYF

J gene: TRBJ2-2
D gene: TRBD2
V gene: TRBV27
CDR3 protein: CASSMLAGALGGTGELFF

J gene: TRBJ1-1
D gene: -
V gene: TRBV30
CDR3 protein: CAWSRQNTEAFF

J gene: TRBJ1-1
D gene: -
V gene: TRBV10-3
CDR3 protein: CAISEGGGTEAFF

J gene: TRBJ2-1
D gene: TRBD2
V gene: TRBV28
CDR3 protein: CASKSPRGNEQFF

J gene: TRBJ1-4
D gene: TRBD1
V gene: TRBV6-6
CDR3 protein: CASSRQGTSTNEKLFF